This record covers a single TCR beta chain. Its antigen remains unidentified. No base qualities exist here, and no much larger clone lies one base off it. These data come from a study of blood T cell repertoires in COVID-19 (TCRdb year 2020). Broadly, across the study: Samples covering the acute and convalescent phases of COVID-19 were provided by collaborators in the United States, Italy and Spain. Where available, HLA class I and class II types were obtained from metadata supplied by the sample provider rather than from assay-based typing. The material from the prospective study consisted of cDNA or gDNA derived from T cells, B-cell-depleted T cells, or PBMCs. Subjects who had been exposed to COVID-19, were actively infected with it, or had recovered from it provided the deeply sampled blood TCRbeta repertoires that made up the dataset. The repertoires were made available in a free public database intended to serve as a resource for research on the immune response to SARS-CoV-2. Sample metadata almost always included a de-identified subject ID, COVID-19 status, age in years and sex. The samples were drawn from the first 160 participants of the ongoing ImmuneRACE study and from 950 to 1,500 subjects provided by 6 global collaborators. Points the paper makes about the study in general: The quantity of clinical and demographic metadata differed by source and by participant and was supplied without curation.

Collaborating institutions collected whole blood in K2EDTA tubes following their own protocols. For TCRbeta analysis, collaborators shipped samples in one of three forms: frozen whole blood, isolated PBMCs, or DNA extracted from either of those sample types. The immunoSEQ Assay, a bias-controlled multiplex PCR, was used to amplify TCRbeta CDR3 regions from genomic DNA. For the original study's pipeline: The number of nucleated cells in each sample was estimated from the amplification of reference gene primers within the assay. Sequence reads were collapsed and filtered to measure the absolute abundance of every unique TCRbeta CDR3 rearrangement. For each sample, productive Simpson clonality was calculated as the square root of Simpson's diversity index across productive rearrangements. TCRdb stores this immuneACCESS table with in-frame sequences only. Part of the clones is absent; in the studies checked, under half of the shortfall reflects unresolved V genes, and no reason is known for the rest. That table supplies the V and J calls and clone size; D and trimming were determined from the DNA. This sample comprises approximately 36,000 clones, approximately 90% of them detected only once. Jointly, the top ten make up 20% of the sample.

Sequencing was performed on peripheral blood. This receptor was identified in a man between 60 and 70 years old with acute or convalescent COVID-19.

The CDR3 protein sequence reads: CASSSLGFGHDQETQYF. The nucleotide sequence is TGCGCCAGCAGCTCACTTGGGTTCGGACACGACCAAGAGACCCAGTACTTC. The receptor chain draws on TRBV5-1 and TRBJ2-5; possibly the D gene is TRBD1, per 5 matching bases. V and J are truncated by 3 bases and 0 bases respectively, leaving an intervening sequence of 18 bases. Including the terminal cysteine and phenylalanine, the CDR3 comprises 17 residues. Only CDR3 DNA remains: 51 bases, in frame from the first base. For CDR1 and CDR2, the germline V gene lists SGHRS and YFSETQ.